The 13 T cell receptor delta chains below were found in one sample sequenced in a study of Vδ1+ human thymocytes. Antigens of these TCRs are unknown. RNA was extracted from the cells and then reverse transcribed. Pooled V-gene forward primers with one constant-region reverse primer generated the CDR3 amplicons by multiplex PCR. TCRdb processed the multiplex PCR reads again with the CATT caller. The sample records about 75,000 delta-chain clones, around 35% being singletons. Study-level points and caveats: Thymic TRG and TRD repertoires appeared highly polyclonal.

Sample: Vdelta1+ gamma-delta thymocytes from the thymus. The subset denotes: FACS-sorted CD3+ TCRalphabeta- TCRVdelta1+ TCRVdelta2- thymocytes. Every receptor here comes from a boy under two years old who had congenital heart surgery.

The rearrangement joins TRDV1 to TRDJ1; D ambiguous. Germline V CDR1 and CDR2: TSWWSYY, QGS. Trimming stripped 3 bases from V and 3 bases from J, with 32 bases between. The CDR3 is 21 residues long. In DNA, the CDR3 is TGTGCTCTTGGGGACCCCCACAACTACGGCCTCACTCTTGAGTACGCCGATAAACTCATCTTT. It encodes CALGDPHNYGLTLEYADKLIF.

The V and J genes are TRDV1 and TRDJ1, with 9 nucleotides matching TRDD3. Germline V gene data show CDR1 as TSWWSYY and CDR2 as QGS. The CDR3 runs to 18 residues. The trim removed 4 bases at V and 4 bases at J, leaving 16 bases unmatched. CDR3 protein: CALGGGSGGYPPGDKLIF. The CDR3 nucleotides read TGTGCTCTTGGGGGAGGATCCGGGGGATACCCCCCTGGCGATAAACTCATCTTT.

In regard to this clone: An end of the junction differs from the germline gene, which may be a read error. The chain recombines TRDV1 with TRDJ1, with TRDD3 identical over 7 bases. Per germline, CDR1 TSWWSYY and CDR2 QGS. The CDR3 contains 23 residues. The CDR3 protein is CALGILHNSWVGDSPTYTGKLIF. The CDR3 bases are TGTGCTCTTGGGATACTACACAATTCCTGGGTGGGGGACTCCCCTACTTACACCGGTAAACTCATCTTT.

This clone occurred a few times. The rearrangement joins TRDV1 to TRDJ1, with TRDD3 matching over 7 bases. The CDR3 is 22 amino acids. The V gene end was trimmed by 3 bases and the J gene end by 0 bases; junction bases not matched to a gene: 25. Germline V CDR1 and CDR2: TSWWSYY, QGS. The CDR3, as DNA: TGTGCTCTTGGGGACTCGCACCTTCTTCCGCGGGGGGATTCCCTGTACACCGATAAACTCATCTTT. Amino acids: CALGDSHLLPRGDSLYTDKLIF.

The chain joins TRDV1 to TRDJ1; D possibly matches TRDD2 or TRDD3 (8 bases each). The CDR3 has 24 residues. V was clipped by 0 bases and J by 0 bases, with 35 bases between them. CDR1 is TSWWSYY and CDR2 is QGS in the germline V gene. The CDR3 protein is CALGELTYFLRLGGYRRYTDKLIF. The CDR3 DNA reads TGTGCTCTTGGGGAACTCACCTACTTCCTACGACTGGGGGGATATAGGAGGTACACCGATAAACTCATCTTT.

This rearrangement joins TRDV1 to TRDJ1; TRDD3 aligns across 8 bases. The V gene's germline CDR1 is TSWWSYY and CDR2 QGS. V lost 1 base and J lost 4; bases outside the gene matches: 23. The CDR3 consists of 21 residues. Written as DNA, the CDR3 is TGTGCTCTTGGGGAACCCGGGCCGACGGGGTGGGGGATGGTGTCGAACGATAAACTCATCTTT. Its translation: CALGEPGPTGWGMVSNDKLIF.

The chain links TRDV1 to TRDJ1; perhaps D is TRDD2 or TRDD3 (6 bases each). V shed 3 bases and J shed 2 bases, with 22 bases lying between them. The germline gives CDR1 TSWWSYY, CDR2 QGS. The CDR3 loop spans 18 amino acids. The CDR3 loop is CALGESFRRMGGTDKLIF. Written as DNA, the CDR3 is TGTGCTCTTGGGGAGTCCTTCCGGAGGATGGGGGGTACCGATAAACTCATCTTT.

A few counts support this clone. V and J are TRDV1 and TRDJ1; TRDD2 agrees at 7 bases. Germline CDR1 TSWWSYY, CDR2 QGS. The CDR3 consists of 19 residues. The junction had 15 bases not matched to a gene; V was cut back by 1 base and J by 1 base. CDR3 coding DNA: TGTGCTCTTGGGGAACCAGGTCGGCCTTCCTGGGCCGTCACCGATAAACTCATCTTT. The encoded protein is CALGEPGRPSWAVTDKLIF.

This clone was counted only a few times. The rearrangement uses TRDV1 and TRDJ1, with unresolved D. CDR3 size: 15 residues. The germline V gene encodes CDR1 TSWWSYY and CDR2 QGS. V lost 0 bases and J 3 bases, leaving 11 bases between the germline ends. CDR3 region: CALGELSPPADKLIF. Written as DNA, the CDR3 is TGTGCTCTTGGGGAACTGAGCCCTCCTGCCGATAAACTCATCTTT.

The chain employs TRDV1 and TRDJ1; no reliable D call. CDR3 length: 13 residues. V lost 2 bases and J lost 0, with 4 bases in between. Germline-derived CDR1 and CDR2 are TSWWSYY and QGS. For the CDR3, the DNA is TGTGCTCTTGGGGAAAAGTACACCGATAAACTCATCTTT. Translated, it gives CALGEKYTDKLIF.

This clone occurred a few times. The chain couples TRDV1 to TRDJ1, with 8 positions matching TRDD3. CDR1 is TSWWSYY, CDR2 QGS, per germline. With 2 bases clipped from V and 2 bases from J, the junction kept 4 bases outside the gene matches. The length of the CDR3 is 15 residues. For the CDR3, the DNA is TGTGCTCTTGGGGAAGCTGGGGGACCAACCGATAAACTCATCTTT. It codes for CALGEAGGPTDKLIF.

The chain joins TRDV1 to TRDJ1; 9 positions agree with TRDD3. Trimming removed 4 bases from V and 0 bases from J; junction bases left unmatched: 12. This CDR3 is 18 amino acids long. Germline V gene lookup returns CDR1 TSWWSYY and CDR2 QGS. CDR3 sequence: CALGVGDTSPLYTDKLIF. CDR3 sequence (DNA): TGTGCTCTTGGGGTAGGGGATACGAGTCCTCTGTACACCGATAAACTCATCTTT.

This clone was counted between two and nine times. The chain links TRDV1 to TRDJ1; 8 bases are shared with TRDD3. The CDR3 length is 21 residues. V gave up 1 base and J gave up 7 bases; unmatched junction bases: 26. CDR1 TSWWSYY and CDR2 QGS come from the germline V gene. CDR3 nucleotide sequence: TGTGCTCTTGGGGAACATCGGTGGGCCTCCCCAACTTACTGGGGGCCTGTTAAACTCATCTTT. Translated, it gives CALGEHRWASPTYWGPVKLIF.